This TCR beta chain derives from a study of shared clonotypes between healthy human individuals (dated by TCRdb to about 2020). At the level of the whole study: A few men and a couple of women, aged 18 to 49 years, made up the cohort. For each donor, CD4 naive and CD4 memory were each run on three plates, CD8 naive on two plates, and CD8 memory on one plate. Blood TCR repertoires of five healthy adults were deeply sequenced to estimate repertoire size and the extent of clonotype sharing between individuals. Libraries were prepared and TCR repertoires were sequenced by different laboratories using diverse techniques, in order to increase sequencing depth and limit assay-specific biases. Leukapheresis yielded between about 0.94 and 10 billion PBMCs per donor.

Overall results and qualifications from the work: Pairwise subsampling led to the expectation that sequencing depth would affect the degree of clonotype sharing among donors. The genetic and exposure-history diversity represented was limited by the small number of donors. Sharing across four donors was observed for around 5% of naive CD4, 3% to 4% of naive CD8, over 2% of memory CD4, and roughly 0.4% of memory CD8 clonotypes. Clonotypes shared by all four sorted-subset donors showed higher generation probabilities than non-shared clonotypes. Larger estimated clonotype richness was generally found for naive subsets than for memory subsets. Sampling was restricted to blood, and TCR repertoires in tissue are likely to differ from TCR repertoires in blood. Incomplete sequencing was indicated by rarefaction of sorted-subset datasets, despite the large sequencing depth.

Donors were healthy HIV-negative adults with no recently reported acute infections or vaccinations. Every donor was a Caucasian adult residing in Nashville, Tennessee, USA. Magnetic negative selection was used to enrich CD4+ T cells, after which naive cells were positively selected on CD45RA and the negative fraction became the memory subset. Blood was collected by leukapheresis, and PBMCs were isolated by Ficoll-Histopaque density gradient centrifugation and then cryopreserved in liquid nitrogen vapor phase. Analytical flow cytometry was used to check the purity and quantity of every magnetically sorted T cell population. Genomic DNA was isolated from each sorted fraction and quantified by UV absorbance on a Nanodrop 2000c. About this clone itself: Its antigen target is currently unknown. One junction end disagrees with the germline gene, perhaps due to a read error.

Using the deep immunoSEQ assay, TCR CDR3 regions were amplified from genomic DNA by multiplex PCR. Genomic DNA extracted from each cell subset was distributed evenly over all wells of several immunoSEQ 96-well plates, and each plate served as one replicate. Each replicate PCR for sorted subsets received around 200 ng genomic DNA, equal to roughly 29,000 T cell genomes. Purified libraries were quantified with a Qubit 3.0 fluorometer, sized on a Bioanalyzer 2100, and re-quantified with the KAPA Library Quantification kit. Every immunoSEQ 96-well plate was sequenced on a dedicated single-read 150-cycle Illumina NextSeq 550 flow cell. As for the original processing: Because only junctional sequences without quality scores were contained in the immunoSEQ output, filtering matching that applied to full-length reads could not be performed. To assign V/J genes and CDR3, sequences were annotated using PyIR, a Python wrapper for IgBLAST v1.9, with IMGT germline references. Any read was removed if the V/J assignment was weak (E-value above 1e-6), the CDR3 was missing, or the read contained stop codons, out-of-frame junctions, or ambiguous translated residues. V3J clonotypes were defined as sequences sharing an identical inferred V gene, J gene, and CDR3 amino acid sequence. Percentage overlap between repertoires was computed as shared unique clonotypes divided by the size of the smaller repertoire. Richness of each repertoire was evaluated using RTK rarefaction, the Chao1 estimator, and Recon v2.1 estimates of unobserved clonotypes. Generation probabilities for all TCRbeta clonotypes obtained by the gDNA method from several donors were computed using OLGA. Entries here come from immuneACCESS through TCRdb and include only in-frame sequences with V and J called. Some clones fail to appear in such tables; in the studies checked, an unresolved V gene covers under half of the shortfall, and the cause of the remainder is unknown. The V and J calls and clone size are taken from that table; D and trimming were inferred from the DNA. The sample includes about 1.1 million clones, with approximately 78% observed a single time. The top ten constitute more than 0.45% of the sample.

In the germline V gene, CDR1 corresponds to SGHTA and CDR2 to FQGTGA. The CDR3 starts with the cysteine, ends with the phenylalanine, and has 15 residues. Left in the record is the CDR3 DNA by itself, 45 bases read in frame from the first base. Sequences were obtained from memory CD4+ T cells from PBMCs. The label giving this sample's cell subset or site can be read as: CD45RA-negative fraction. The clonotype comes from a man between 18 and 35 years old in good health. Some clones in this sample may be carry-over from other donors' samples. Recombination joined TRBV7-3 with TRBJ1-5; the D gene lacks a confident call. The CDR3 protein is CASSQGPIRGQPQHF. The DNA reads TGCGCCAGCAGCCAAGGTCCTATACGGGGTCAGCCCCAGCATTTT. Here the CDR3 is joined to the reference TRBV7-3 and TRBJ1-5 genes, and the full variable domain is: GAGVSQTPSNKVTEKGKYVELRCDPISGHTALYWYRQSLGQGPEFLIYFQGTGAADDSGLPNDRFFAVRPEGSVSTLKIQRTERGDSAVYLCASSQGPIRGQPQHFGDGTRLSIL.